This TCR beta chain was identified in a study of metastatic and nonmetastatic thyroid tumors. The overall study: Thyroid patients, malignant and benign, had repertoires compared across blood and tumor or nodule tissue.

V gave up 6 bases and J gave up 4 bases, with 15 bases separating them. CDR1 is SEHNR and CDR2 is FQNEAQ in the germline V gene (reference sequence). The CDR3 spans 15 residues. Regarding the study as a whole: When malignant thyroid tumors were compared with benign nodules, TCR beta diversity was reportedly significantly higher in the malignant tumors. This held in both blood and tumor samples.

No treatment had been given to any patient before thyroid surgery. The authors' processing: The study took CDR3 differences across clinicopathological groups and made a distant-metastasis classifier for papillary thyroid cancer from them. TCRdb re-called the PCR reads with MiXCR. These V and J calls originate from TCRdb's pipeline instead of the authors' own analysis. The table shows tens of thousands of clones, with about 13% occurring only once. Worth noting for this clone: Its antigen is not identified. This may come from a read error, since a much larger clone is one base off.

The sequenced material came from blood. The clonotype originates from a female donor with papillary thyroid cancer or a benign thyroid nodule (not recorded which). Some clones in this sample may be carry-over from other donors' samples. This rearrangement joins TRBV7-9 to TRBJ2-2, with D uncertain. The CDR3 is CASRYGSSGTGELFF. DNA of the CDR3: TGTGCCAGCAGATACGGGTCCTCCGGCACCGGGGAGCTGTTTTTT.